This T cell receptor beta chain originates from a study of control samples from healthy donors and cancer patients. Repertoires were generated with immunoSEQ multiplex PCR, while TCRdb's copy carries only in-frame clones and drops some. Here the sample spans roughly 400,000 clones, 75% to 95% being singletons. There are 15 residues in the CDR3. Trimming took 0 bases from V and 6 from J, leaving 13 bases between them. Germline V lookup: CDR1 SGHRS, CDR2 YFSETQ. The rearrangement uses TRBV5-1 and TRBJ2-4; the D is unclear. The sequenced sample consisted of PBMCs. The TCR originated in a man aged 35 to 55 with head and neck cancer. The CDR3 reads CASSLEVNIANIQYF. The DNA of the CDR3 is TGCGCCAGCAGCTTGGAGGTTAATATCGCAAACATTCAGTACTTC.